The clone carrying this T cell receptor (beta chain) has just a few counts. Repertoires were generated with immunoSEQ multiplex PCR, while TCRdb's copy carries only in-frame clones and drops some. The sample lists 190,000 or so clones, over 60% occurring once. The record originates from a study of cytotoxic CD8 clonotypes in ibrutinib-treated CLL. V was pared by 7 bases and J by 4 bases, with 16 bases between. Germline assignment: CDR1 SEHNR and CDR2 FQNEAQ (reference sequence). The CDR3 is 15 amino acids. V is TRBV7-9 and J is TRBJ2-2; possibly TRBD1 for D (5 bases). This sample comprised PBMCs, obtained after 24 months of ibrutinib treatment. The receptor was derived from a human donor with chronic lymphocytic leukemia. The CDR3 loop is CASNKFRAVTGELFF. The CDR3 DNA reads TGTGCCAGCAACAAGTTCAGGGCCGTCACCGGGGAGCTGTTTTTT. Full variable domain (rest looked up from reference TRBV7-9 and TRBJ2-2): DTGVSQNPRHKITKRGQNVTFRCDPISEHNRLYWYRQTLGQGPEFLTYFQNEAQLEKSRLLSDRFSAERPKGSFSTLEIQRTEQGDSAMYLCASNKFRAVTGELFFGEGSRLTVL.